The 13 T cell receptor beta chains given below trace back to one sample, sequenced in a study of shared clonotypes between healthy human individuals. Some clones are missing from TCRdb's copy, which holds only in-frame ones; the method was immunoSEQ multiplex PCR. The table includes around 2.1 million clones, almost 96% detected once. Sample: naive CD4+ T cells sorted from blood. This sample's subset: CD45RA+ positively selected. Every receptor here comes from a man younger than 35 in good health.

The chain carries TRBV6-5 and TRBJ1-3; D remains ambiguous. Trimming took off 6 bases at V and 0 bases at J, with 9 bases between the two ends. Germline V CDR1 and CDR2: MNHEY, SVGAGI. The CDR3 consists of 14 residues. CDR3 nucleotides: TGTGCCAGCAGACAGACAAGCTCTGGAAACACCATATATTTT. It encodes CASRQTSSGNTIYF.

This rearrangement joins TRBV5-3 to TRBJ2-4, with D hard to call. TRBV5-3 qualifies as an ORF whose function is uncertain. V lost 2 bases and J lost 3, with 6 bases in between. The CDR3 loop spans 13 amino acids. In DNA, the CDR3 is TGTGCCAGAAGCTTCTACATCAAAAACATTCAGTACTTC. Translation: CARSFYIKNIQYF.

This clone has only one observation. The CDR3 sequence: CASSSEGWGNQPQHF. The CDR3 region has the DNA TGTGCCAGCAGTTCGGAGGGTTGGGGCAATCAGCCCCAGCATTTT. This sequence joins TRBV27 and TRBJ1-5; D call uncertain. CDR1 is MNHEY, CDR2 SMNVEV, per germline (reference sequence). The V and J ends lost 4 bases and 2 bases respectively, with 12 bases between them. This CDR3 contains 15 residues.

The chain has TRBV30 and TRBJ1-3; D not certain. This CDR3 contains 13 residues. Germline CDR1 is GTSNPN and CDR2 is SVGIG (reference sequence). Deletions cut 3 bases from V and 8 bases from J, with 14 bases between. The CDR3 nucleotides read TGTGCCTGGAGACCCCGTGGGCTAGACACCATATATTTT. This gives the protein CAWRPRGLDTIYF.

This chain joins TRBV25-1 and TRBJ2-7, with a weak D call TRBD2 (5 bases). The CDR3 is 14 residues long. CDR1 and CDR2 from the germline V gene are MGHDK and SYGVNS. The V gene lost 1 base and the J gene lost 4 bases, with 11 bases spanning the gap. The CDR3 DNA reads TGTGCCAGCAGTGAATTGAGCGGAGCTTACGAGCAGTACTTC. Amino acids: CASSELSGAYEQYF.

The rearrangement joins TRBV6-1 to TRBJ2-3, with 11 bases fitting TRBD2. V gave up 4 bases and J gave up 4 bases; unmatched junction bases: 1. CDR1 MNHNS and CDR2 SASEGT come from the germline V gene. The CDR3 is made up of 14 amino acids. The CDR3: CASSGSGRADTQYF. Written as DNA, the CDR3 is TGTGCCAGCAGTGGTAGCGGGAGGGCAGATACGCAGTATTTT.

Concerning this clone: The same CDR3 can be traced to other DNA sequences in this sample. The DNA for the CDR3 is TGCGCCAGCAGCTTGACAGGGGGGGGCAATCAGCCCCAGCATTTT. Its protein product is CASSLTGGGNQPQHF. The gene calls are TRBV5-1 and TRBJ1-5; 8 positions agree with TRBD1. Germline CDR1 is SGHRS and CDR2 is YFSETQ. V was pared by 1 base and J by 2 bases, with 2 bases of the junction left unmatched. The CDR3 contains 15 residues.

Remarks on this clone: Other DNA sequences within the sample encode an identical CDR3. The CDR3 is CASSSQGTEAFF. CDR3 nucleotides: TGCGCCAGCAGCTCACAGGGGACTGAAGCTTTCTTT. The rearrangement links TRBV5-1 to TRBJ1-1; 7 nucleotides align to TRBD1. Germline loops: CDR1 SGHRS, CDR2 YFSETQ. With V trimmed by 3 bases and J by 5 bases, 1 base remained unmatched. CDR3 size: 12 residues.

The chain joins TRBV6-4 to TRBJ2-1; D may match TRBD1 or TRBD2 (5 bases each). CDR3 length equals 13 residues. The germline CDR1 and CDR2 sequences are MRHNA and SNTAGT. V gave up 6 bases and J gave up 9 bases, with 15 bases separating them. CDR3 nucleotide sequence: TGTGCCAGCAGACTAGGGGAGATCGGTGAGCAGTTCTTC. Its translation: CASRLGEIGEQFF.

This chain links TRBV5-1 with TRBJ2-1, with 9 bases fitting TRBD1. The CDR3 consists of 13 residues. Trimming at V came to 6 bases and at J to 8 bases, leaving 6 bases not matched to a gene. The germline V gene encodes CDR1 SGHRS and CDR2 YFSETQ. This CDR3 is CASTLGQGYEQFF. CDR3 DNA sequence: TGCGCCAGCACCCTGGGACAGGGATATGAGCAGTTCTTC.

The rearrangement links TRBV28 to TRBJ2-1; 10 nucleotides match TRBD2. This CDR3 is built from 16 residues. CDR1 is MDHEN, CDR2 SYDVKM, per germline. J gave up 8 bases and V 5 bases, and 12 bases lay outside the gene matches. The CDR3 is CASSQSGGAGLDEQFF. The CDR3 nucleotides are TGTGCCAGCAGTCAGAGCGGGGGGGCCGGGTTGGATGAGCAGTTCTTC.

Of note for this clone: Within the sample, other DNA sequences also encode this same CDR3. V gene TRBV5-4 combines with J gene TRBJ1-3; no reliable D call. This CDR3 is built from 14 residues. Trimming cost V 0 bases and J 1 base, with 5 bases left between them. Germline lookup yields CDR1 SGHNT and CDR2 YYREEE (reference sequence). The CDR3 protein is CASSLGTSGNTIYF. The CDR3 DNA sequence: TGTGCCAGCAGCTTGGGGACTTCTGGAAACACCATATATTTT.

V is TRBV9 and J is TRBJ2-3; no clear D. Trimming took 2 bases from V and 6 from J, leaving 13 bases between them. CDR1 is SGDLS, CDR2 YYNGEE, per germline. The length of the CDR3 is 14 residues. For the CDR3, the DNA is TGTGCCAGCAGCGTGGCCCCCCGGCCCGATACGCAGTATTTT. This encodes CASSVAPRPDTQYF.